This T cell receptor beta chain appears in the sequencing data of a study of T cell changes during pregnancy in multiple sclerosis. Trimming pared 5 bases from V and 7 bases from J, leaving 10 bases between. There are 12 residues in the CDR3. The germline CDR1 and CDR2 sequences are SGHNT and YYREEE (reference sequence). Measured with immunoSEQ multiplex PCR; TCRdb has only the in-frame clones, and not every one. This repertoire shows tens of thousands of clones, 93% found once; its top ten account for around 4%. The clonotype was recovered from a female donor with multiple sclerosis, enrolled in a pregnancy study. The sequenced sample was CD8+ T cells from peripheral blood mononuclear cells, obtained in the second trimester of pregnancy. The chain employs TRBV5-4 and TRBJ1-3, with D perhaps matching TRBD1 (5 bases). In DNA form, the CDR3 reads TGTGCCAGCAGGGGGCCGGAGAACACCATATATTTT. This gives the protein CASRGPENTIYF.